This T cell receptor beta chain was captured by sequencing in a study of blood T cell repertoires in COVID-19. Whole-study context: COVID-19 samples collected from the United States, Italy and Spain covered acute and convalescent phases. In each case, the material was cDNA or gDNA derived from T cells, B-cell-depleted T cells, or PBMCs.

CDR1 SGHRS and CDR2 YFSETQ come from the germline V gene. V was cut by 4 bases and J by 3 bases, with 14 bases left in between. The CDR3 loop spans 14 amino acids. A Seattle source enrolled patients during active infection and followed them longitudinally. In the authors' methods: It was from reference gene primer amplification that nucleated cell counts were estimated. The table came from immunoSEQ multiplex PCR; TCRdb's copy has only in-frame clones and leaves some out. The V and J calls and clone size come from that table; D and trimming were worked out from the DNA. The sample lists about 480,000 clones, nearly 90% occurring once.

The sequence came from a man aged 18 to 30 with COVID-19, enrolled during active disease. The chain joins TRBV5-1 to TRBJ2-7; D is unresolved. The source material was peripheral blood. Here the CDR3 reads CASSLGSVFYEQYF. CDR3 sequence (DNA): TGCGCCAGCAGCCTAGGATCAGTCTTCTACGAGCAGTACTTC.